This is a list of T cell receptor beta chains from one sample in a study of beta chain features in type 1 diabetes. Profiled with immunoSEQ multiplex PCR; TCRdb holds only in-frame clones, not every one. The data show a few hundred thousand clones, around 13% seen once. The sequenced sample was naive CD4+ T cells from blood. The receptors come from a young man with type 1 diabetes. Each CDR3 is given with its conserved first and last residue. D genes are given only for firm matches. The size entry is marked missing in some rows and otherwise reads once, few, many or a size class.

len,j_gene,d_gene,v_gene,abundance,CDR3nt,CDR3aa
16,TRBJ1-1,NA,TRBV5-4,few,TGTGCCAGCAGCTCGGGGGAGGGCACCCGGCGCACTGAAGCTTTCTTT,CASSSGEGTRRTEAFF
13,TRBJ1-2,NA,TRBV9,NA,TGTGCCAGCAGCGCCCAGGTGGGTCATGGCTACACCTTC,CASSAQVGHGYTF
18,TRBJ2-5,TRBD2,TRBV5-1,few,TGCGCCAGCAGCACGGCCGGGACTAGCGGAGCTCTGGGAGAGACCCAGTACTTC,CASSTAGTSGALGETQYF
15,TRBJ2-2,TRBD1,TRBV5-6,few,TGTGCCAGCAGCTCCGACAGGGGTTGGGGCGGGGAGCTGTTTTTT,CASSSDRGWGGELFF
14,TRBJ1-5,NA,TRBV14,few,TGTGCCAGCAGCCAAGAAACAGGCCATCAGCCCCAGCATTTT,CASSQETGHQPQHF
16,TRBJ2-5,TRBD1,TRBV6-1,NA,TGTGCCAGCAGTGTGGCCGAGACAGGGGCCCGAGGGACCCAGTACTTC,CASSVAETGARGTQYF
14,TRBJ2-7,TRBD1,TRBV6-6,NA,TGTGCCAGCAGCATCGGGCAGGGGGCGGGCGAGCAGTACTTC,CASSIGQGAGEQYF
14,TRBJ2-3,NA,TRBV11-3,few,TGTGCCAGCAGCAGAGGCGGGAGCACAGATACGCAGTATTTT,CASSRGGSTDTQYF
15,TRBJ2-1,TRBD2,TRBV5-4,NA,TGTGCCAGCAGCACCTACAGCGGGGCCTACAATGAGCAGTTCTTC,CASSTYSGAYNEQFF
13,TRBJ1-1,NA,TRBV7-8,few,TGTGCCAGCAGCTACGACAGAGCGGGCGAAGCTTTCTTT,CASSYDRAGEAFF
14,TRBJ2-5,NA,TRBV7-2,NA,TGTGCCAGCAGCTTAGAAACTGCAGGGGAGACCCAGTACTTC,CASSLETAGETQYF
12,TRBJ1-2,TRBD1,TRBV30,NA,TGTGCCTGGAACCGACAGGGGGATGGCTACACCTTC,CAWNRQGDGYTF
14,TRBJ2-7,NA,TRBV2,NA,TGTGCCAGCAGTCGGACTCGGACCTATAACGAGCAGTACTTC,CASSRTRTYNEQYF
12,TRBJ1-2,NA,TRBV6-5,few,TGTGCCAGCAGTTATTCGGAGGGTGGCTACACCTTC,CASSYSEGGYTF
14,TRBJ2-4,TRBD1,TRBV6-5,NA,TGTGCCAGCAGTTATGGACAGGGAAGGGACATTCAGTACTTC,CASSYGQGRDIQYF
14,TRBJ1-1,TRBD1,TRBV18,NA,TGTGCCAGCTCACCAAAGACAGGGGTGACTGAAGCTTTCTTT,CASSPKTGVTEAFF
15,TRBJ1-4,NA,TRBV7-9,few,TGTGCCAGCAGCCCGAAGGCGGGGGATAATGAAAAACTGTTTTTT,CASSPKAGDNEKLFF
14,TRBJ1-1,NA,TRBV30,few,TGTGCCTGGAGTCAAGACGGGAGATACACTGAAGCTTTCTTT,CAWSQDGRYTEAFF
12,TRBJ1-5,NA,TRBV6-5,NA,TGTGCCAGCAGTGGGGGGGACCAGCCCCAGCATTTT,CASSGGDQPQHF
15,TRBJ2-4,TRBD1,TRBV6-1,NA,TGTGCCAGCAGTGTCCGGACAGGGAGGATTAACATTCAGTACTTC,CASSVRTGRINIQYF
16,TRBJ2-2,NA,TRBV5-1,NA,TGCGCCAGCAGCTTGCGATCAGGGGGAGGTACCGGGGAGCTGTTTTTT,CASSLRSGGGTGELFF
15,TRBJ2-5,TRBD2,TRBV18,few,TGTGCCAGCTCACCCGTTGGCGGGAGTCAAGAGACCCAGTACTTC,CASSPVGGSQETQYF
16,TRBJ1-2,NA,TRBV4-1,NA,TGCGCCAGCAGCCAAGGGAGAGCCAGTGGGAACTATGGCTACACCTTC,CASSQGRASGNYGYTF
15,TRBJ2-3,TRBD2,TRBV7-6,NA,TGTGCCAGCAGCGTTAGCGGGACGGCAGGAGATACGCAGTATTTT,CASSVSGTAGDTQYF
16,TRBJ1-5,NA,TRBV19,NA,TGTGCCAGTAGTATCCTTCCGGCAGGCAGCGGTCAGCCCCAGCATTTT,CASSILPAGSGQPQHF